This entry concerns a single TCR beta chain. What it binds is not known. The data are from a study of T cells expressing NK-cell markers. CDR1 DFQATT and CDR2 SNEGSKA come from the germline V gene (reference sequence). The CDR3 spans 20 residues. From its re-call of the 5' RACE reads, TCRdb lists each CDR3 protein once, without DNA. This repertoire includes roughly 280,000 distinct CDR3 sequences. Study-level points and caveats: Several of the donors also had these clonotypes leading their CD3+CD56-NKG2C+ fraction.

The chain links TRBV20-1 to TRBJ2-2; TCRdb gives TRBD1 as the D gene, but with no DNA this cannot be confirmed. The sequenced sample was blood T cells: a sorted CD56 or NKG2C T cell subset, CD4+ or CD8+ T cells, or bulk PBMC T cells (not recorded which). The sequence came from a man aged 18 to 29 in good health. CDR3 sequence: CSAQAPGQGVRGGSFGELFF.